What follows is one TCR beta chain and its context. Original analysis: Using reference gene primer amplification, nucleated cell counts were estimated. Produced via immunoSEQ multiplex PCR; TCRdb's table is partial and in-frame only. Clone size and the V and J calls come from that table; the DNA yielded D and trimming. The data contain about 200,000 clones, 70% to 85% of them singletons. The data derive from a study of blood T cell repertoires in COVID-19. At the level of the study: Acute and convalescent COVID-19 specimens originated in the United States, Italy and Spain. From T cells, B-cell-depleted T cells, or PBMCs came the material, which was cDNA or gDNA.

Germline V gene sequence: CDR1 MGHRA, CDR2 YSYEKL. J was trimmed by 3 bases and V by 1 base; bases with no gene match: 11. The CDR3 length is 18 residues. The source of this sequence is a human donor in a cohort sampled during active COVID-19. Sample: peripheral blood. V and J are TRBV4-1 and TRBJ1-3; 8 nucleotides line up with TRBD1. The CDR3 DNA is TGCGCCAGCAGCCAAGGGGGCAGGGGGCGCTCAGTTGGAAACACCATATATTTT. This translates into CASSQGGRGRSVGNTIYF.